The source of this T cell receptor beta chain is a study of cytomegalovirus exposure and HLA in healthy donors. Unmatched junction bases numbered 10, after V lost 3 bases and J lost 0 bases. Germline CDR1 and CDR2: MNHNS and SASEGT. The CDR3 loop spans 17 amino acids. In this sample, this clone turned up a few times. No antigen is known for it. Broader study findings: CMV antigen specificity of three CMV-associated chains was confirmed in vitro. Reports showed the classifier diagnosing cytomegalovirus status with high specificity and sensitivity.

PCR involved 60 Vbeta and 13 Jbeta primers. Generated by immunoSEQ multiplex PCR, the TCRdb table keeps only in-frame clones and is missing some. The sample has approximately 150,000 clones; 75% are singletons. This sequence originates from a middle-aged man in good health and CMV-seronegative. The chain uses TRBV6-1 and TRBJ1-2, with TRBD1 identical over 7 bases. Sequenced: PBMCs. The CDR3 bases are TGTGCCAGCAGTGAGTATCACGGGACAGCTACTAACTATGGCTACACCTTC. This translates into CASSEYHGTATNYGYTF.